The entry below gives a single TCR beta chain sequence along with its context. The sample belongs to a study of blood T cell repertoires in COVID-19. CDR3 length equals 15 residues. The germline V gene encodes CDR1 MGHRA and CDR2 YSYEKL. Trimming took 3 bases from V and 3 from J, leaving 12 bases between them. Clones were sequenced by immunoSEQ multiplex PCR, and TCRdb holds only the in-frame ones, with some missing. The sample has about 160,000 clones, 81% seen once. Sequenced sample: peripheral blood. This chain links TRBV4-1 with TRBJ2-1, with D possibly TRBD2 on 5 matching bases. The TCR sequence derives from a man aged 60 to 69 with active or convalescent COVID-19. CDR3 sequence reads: CASSQTDRDYNEQFF. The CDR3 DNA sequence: TGCGCCAGCAGCCAGACTGACCGGGACTACAATGAGCAGTTCTTC.